The text below deals with one T cell receptor (beta chain). The antigen is undetermined. These data are taken from a study of T cells in Graves' hyperthyroidism and ophthalmopathy. Study observations and caveats: Ophthalmopathy onset followed model prediction by a median roughly six months.

Germline V gene sequence: CDR1 LGHDT, CDR2 YNNKEL (reference sequence). V lost 0 bases to trimming and J lost 7 bases, with 7 bases between them. The CDR3 totals 13 residues. Amplified TCR beta CDR3 regions came from RNA transcripts. The HTBI primer set was used in a first-round RT-PCR of the TCR CDR3. TCRdb ran MiXCR on the multiplex PCR reads and lists one entry per CDR3 protein. The data show 500,000 to 650,000 distinct CDR3 sequences, approximately 20% seen once. This TCR came from a man aged 40-49 years with Graves' ophthalmopathy. This chain links TRBV3-1 with TRBJ2-1; no clear D gene. Sample: blood. CDR3 amino acids: CASSQDQANEQFF. The DNA for the CDR3 is TGTGCCAGCAGCCAAGATCAGGCAAATGAGCAGTTCTTC.